Presented here are 7 T cell receptor beta chains from one specimen sequenced in a study of blood T cells in healthy people across ages. Primers used in a second PCR of roughly 6 to 11 cycles were a sample-barcoded 5' primer and a J-beta primer mix. TCRdb processed the 5' RACE reads anew with MiXCR; each CDR3 protein has one entry. The repertoire consists of 800,000 to 950,000 distinct CDR3 sequences, with almost 30% occurring once and the leading ten covering roughly 10%. The data also belong to a second study, concerning T cells of mothers and their children.

The source material was blood. The source is a middle-aged woman in good health.

This clonotype was seen at least ten times. The rearrangement joins TRBV10-3 to TRBJ1-6; D is undetermined. V was trimmed by 6 bases and J by 5 bases, leaving 17 bases between them. This CDR3 is built from 16 residues. Germline loops: CDR1 ENHRY, CDR2 SYGVKD. The CDR3: CAIRKDTVGDNSPLHF. The CDR3 DNA reads as TGTGCCATCAGGAAAGACACGGTCGGAGATAATTCACCCCTCCACTTT.

This clonotype was detected only a few times. V gene TRBV7-3 combines with J gene TRBJ2-3, with 7 bases fitting TRBD2. This CDR3 spans 15 amino acids. V dropped 6 bases and J dropped 3; count of bases not matched to a gene: 9. Per the germline V gene, CDR1 is SGHTA and CDR2 is FQGTGA. The CDR3 loop is CASRSTGGRTDTQYF. The CDR3 DNA sequence: TGTGCCAGCAGATCGACGGGGGGACGAACAGATACGCAGTATTTT.

The V and J genes are TRBV7-3 and TRBJ2-4; TRBD1 matches 11 bases. The CDR3 has 16 residues. Germline V gene lookup returns CDR1 SGHTA and CDR2 FQGTGA. The J segment lost 3 bases and the V segment lost 5 bases, leaving 6 bases of the junction unmatched. The DNA for the CDR3 is TGTGCCAGCAGCCTAGGACAGGGGGCCGGCAAAAACATTCAGTACTTC. Residues: CASSLGQGAGKNIQYF.

The table lists this clonotype with many counts. The V gene is TRBV20-1, the J gene TRBJ2-7, with TRBD2 matching 8 bases. Unmatched junction bases numbered 6, after V lost 0 bases and J lost 2 bases. The CDR3 consists of 15 residues. Per germline, CDR1 DFQATT and CDR2 SNEGSKA (reference sequence). CDR3 sequence (DNA): TGCAGTGCTAGAGACGCAGCGGGGGTCACCTACGAGCAGTACTTC. Its protein is CSARDAAGVTYEQYF.

Notes on this clonotype: This may arise from a read error, as a much more abundant clone is one base away. The genes are TRBV20-1 and TRBJ2-7; TRBD2 matches 8 bases. The CDR3 is 15 amino acids. Per the germline V gene, CDR1 is DFQATT and CDR2 is SNEGSKA (reference sequence). The CDR3 loop is CSAPNSGGPSYEQHF. CDR3 bases: TGCAGTGCCCCAAACAGCGGGGGTCCTTCCTACGAGCAGCACTTC.

This clonotype occurred a few times. The rearrangement links TRBV20-1 to TRBJ2-7; possibly TRBD1 for D (6 bases). In germline, CDR1 is DFQATT, CDR2 SNEGSKA (reference sequence). This CDR3 is built from 12 residues. V lost 7 bases, J lost 6 bases, and 16 bases lay in between. CDR3 sequence (DNA): TGCAGTGGGTTGAGGACAGTTGGCGAGCAGTACTTC. Translation gives CSGLRTVGEQYF.

This chain uses TRBV5-5 with TRBJ1-1, with 10 bases matching TRBD1. Germline lookup yields CDR1 SGHKS and CDR2 YYEKEE (reference sequence). This CDR3 has 15 residues. V shed 4 bases, J shed 1 base, and the junction held 4 bases outside the gene matches. The CDR3 coding sequence is TGTGCCAGCAGCCGGGACAGGGGCCGGAACACTGAAGCTTTCTTT. Protein product: CASSRDRGRNTEAFF. The full variable domain, rest sourced from reference TRBV5-5 and TRBJ1-1, is DAGVTQSPTHLIKTRGQQVTLRCSPISGHKSVSWYQQVLGQGPQFIFQYYEKEERGRGNFPDRFSARQFPNYSSELNVNALLLGDSALYLCASSRDRGRNTEAFFGQGTRLTVV.